This T cell receptor (beta chain) stems from a study of shared T cell receptors in the human thymus. Profiling relied on immunoSEQ multiplex PCR, and the TCRdb table lists in-frame clones only, not all of them. The table lists about 380,000 clones, roughly 94% of them singletons. With 0 bases clipped from V and 0 bases from J, the junction kept 10 bases outside the gene matches. The CDR3 consists of 17 residues. CDR1 is GTSNPN, CDR2 SVGIG, per germline (reference sequence). This sequence was found in a human donor. The chain recombines TRBV30 with TRBJ2-7, with TRBD2 matching over 8 bases. Sequencing input: thymocytes. Here the CDR3 reads CAWSVPETSGSSYEQYF. The DNA of the CDR3 is TGTGCCTGGAGTGTACCCGAAACTAGCGGAAGCTCCTACGAGCAGTACTTC.